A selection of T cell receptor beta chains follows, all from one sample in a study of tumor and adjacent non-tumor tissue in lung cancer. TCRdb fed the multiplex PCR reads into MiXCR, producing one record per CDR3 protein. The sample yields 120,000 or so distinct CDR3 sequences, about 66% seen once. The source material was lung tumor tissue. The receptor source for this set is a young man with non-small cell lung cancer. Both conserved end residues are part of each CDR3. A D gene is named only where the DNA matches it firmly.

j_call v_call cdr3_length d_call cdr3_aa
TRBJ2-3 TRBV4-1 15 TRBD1 CARSPFRGRADTEYF
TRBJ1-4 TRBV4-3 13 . CASSQDWTEKLFF
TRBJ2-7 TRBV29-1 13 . CSVEGQGTYEQYF
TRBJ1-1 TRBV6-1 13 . CASSDQTAGEAFF
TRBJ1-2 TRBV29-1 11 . CSAPGSFGNTF
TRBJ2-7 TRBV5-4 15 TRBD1 CASSWGTGPSYEQYF
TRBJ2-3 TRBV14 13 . CASSQTVGNTQYF
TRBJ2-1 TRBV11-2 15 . CASSDLATAYNEQLF
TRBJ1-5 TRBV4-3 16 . CASSQDGGARNQPQHF
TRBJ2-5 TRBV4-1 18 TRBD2 CASSQDGRLAGGAKTQYF
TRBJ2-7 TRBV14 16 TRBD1 CASSLNTGGRGSEQYF
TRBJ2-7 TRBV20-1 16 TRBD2 CSARDTGGISGSEQYF
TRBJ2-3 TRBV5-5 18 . CTSYNWGRARVSTDTQYF
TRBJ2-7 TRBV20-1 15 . CSASLGGGRVYEQYF
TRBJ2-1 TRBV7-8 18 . CASSQRHLRVSSYNVQFF
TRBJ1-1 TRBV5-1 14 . CASSLGGGGTEAFF
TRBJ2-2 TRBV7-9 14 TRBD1 CASSNPGGTGELFF
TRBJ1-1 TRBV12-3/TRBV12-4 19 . CTSSLARIGSRERRTEAFF
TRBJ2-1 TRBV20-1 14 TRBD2 CSARTSGTYNEQFF
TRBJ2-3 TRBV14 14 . CASSQDVQADTQYF
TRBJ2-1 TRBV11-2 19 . CVSSLDGRNRVSSYNEQFF
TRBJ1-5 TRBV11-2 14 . CASNFSGDNQPQHF
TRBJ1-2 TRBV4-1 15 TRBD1 CASSPAGTGAYGYTF
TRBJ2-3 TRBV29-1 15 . CSVTTNGGHTDTQYF
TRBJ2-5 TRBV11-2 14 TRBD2 CASRSAGRGETQYF
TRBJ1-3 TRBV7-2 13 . CASSLEGRNTIYF
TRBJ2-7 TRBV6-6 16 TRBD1 CASSLTRDRDSYKQYF
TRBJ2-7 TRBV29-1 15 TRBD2 CSVEDSGGRSYKQYF
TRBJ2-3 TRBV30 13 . CAWSSSSGVTQYF
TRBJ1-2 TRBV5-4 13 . CASGLSRYYGYTF
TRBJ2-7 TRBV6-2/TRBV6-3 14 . CASGWRSGTYEQYF
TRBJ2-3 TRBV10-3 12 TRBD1 CATGQGTDTQYF
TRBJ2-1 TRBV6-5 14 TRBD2 CARMFLAGYNEQFF
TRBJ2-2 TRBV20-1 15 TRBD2 CSAKTGGAGTGELFF
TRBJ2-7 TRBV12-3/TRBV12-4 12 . CAGSHLTYEQYF
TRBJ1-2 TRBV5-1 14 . CASSFHRASFGYTF
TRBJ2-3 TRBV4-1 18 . CASSPSLGGPGSTDTQYF
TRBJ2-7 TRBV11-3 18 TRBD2 CASSPDRLSSGGPSEQYF
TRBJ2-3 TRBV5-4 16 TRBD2 CATKWGLAGAIDTQYF
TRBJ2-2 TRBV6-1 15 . CVSSGIGAYDPRLFF
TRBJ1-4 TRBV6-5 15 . CARSRPPGRDENLFF
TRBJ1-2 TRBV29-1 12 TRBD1 CRAKTGVGGYTF
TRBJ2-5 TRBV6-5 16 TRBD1 CASSYHQDRGGETQYF
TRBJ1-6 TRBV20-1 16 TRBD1 CSARVGTGGANSPLHF
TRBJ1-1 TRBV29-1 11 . CSVSGPDQAFF
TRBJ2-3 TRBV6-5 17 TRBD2 CASSQRGLAGCTDTPYF
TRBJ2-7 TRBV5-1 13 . CASSFTAQYEQYF
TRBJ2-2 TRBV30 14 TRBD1 CAGRRQGTSGELFF
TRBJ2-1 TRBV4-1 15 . CASSQEVSSYNEEFF
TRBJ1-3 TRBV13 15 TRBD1 CASSWDRGSGNTIYF
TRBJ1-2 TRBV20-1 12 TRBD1 CSARGQLYGYTF
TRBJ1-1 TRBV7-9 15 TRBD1 CASSSSQGAYTEAFF
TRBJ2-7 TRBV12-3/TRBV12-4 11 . CASSLTHEQYF